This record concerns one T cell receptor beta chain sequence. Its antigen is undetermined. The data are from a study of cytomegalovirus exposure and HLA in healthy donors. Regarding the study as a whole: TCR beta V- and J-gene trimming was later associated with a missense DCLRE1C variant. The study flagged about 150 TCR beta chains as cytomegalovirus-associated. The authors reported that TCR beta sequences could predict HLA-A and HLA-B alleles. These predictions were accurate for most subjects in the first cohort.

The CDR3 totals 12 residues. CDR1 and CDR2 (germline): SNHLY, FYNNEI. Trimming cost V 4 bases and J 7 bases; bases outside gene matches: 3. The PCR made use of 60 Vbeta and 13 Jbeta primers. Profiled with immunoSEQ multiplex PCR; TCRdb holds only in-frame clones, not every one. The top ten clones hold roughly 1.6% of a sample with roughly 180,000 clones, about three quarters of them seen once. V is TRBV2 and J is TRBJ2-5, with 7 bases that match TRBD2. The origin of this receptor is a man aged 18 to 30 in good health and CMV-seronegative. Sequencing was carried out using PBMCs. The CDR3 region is CASSGGGGTQYF. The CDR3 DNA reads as TGTGCCAGCAGTGGGGGGGGAGGGACCCAGTACTTC.